One and the same sample provided the 27 T cell receptor beta chains below, sequenced in a study of T cell repertoires in cytomegalovirus infection. Which antigens these TCRs recognize remains unknown. Each CDR3 protein gets one entry after TCRdb re-called the reads with MiXCR. The sample shows about 400,000 distinct CDR3 sequences, roughly a third of them seen only once. Specimen: cultured PBMCs, collected from culture after CMV antigen stimulation. The receptors were gathered from a human donor in good health (CMV status not recorded). Some clones in this sample may be carry-over from other donors' samples.

The chain is built from TRBV25-1 and TRBJ2-3; D not certain. CDR3 length equals 14 residues. Germline assignment: CDR1 MGHDK and CDR2 SYGVNS. Trimming pared 1 base from V and 0 bases from J, leaving 5 bases between. As DNA, the CDR3 is TGTGCCAGCAGTGAATTCGGGAGCACAGATACGCAGTATTTT. Protein product: CASSEFGSTDTQYF.

This clonotype was observed a handful of times. The V gene is TRBV10-2, the J gene TRBJ2-7; 14 bases are shared with TRBD2. The CDR3 has 16 residues. Unmatched junction bases numbered 8, after V lost 6 bases and J lost 4 bases. Looked up from germline, CDR1 is WSHSY and CDR2 is SAAADI. The CDR3 region has the DNA TGCGCCAGCAGGACAACCGGGACTAGCGGGAGTTACGAGCAGTACTTC. Amino acid sequence: CASRTTGTSGSYEQYF.

This clonotype was seen a few times. The rearrangement links TRBV10-3 to TRBJ2-1; 8 bases line up with TRBD2. This CDR3 region has 15 residues. Germline V lookup: CDR1 ENHRY, CDR2 SYGVKD. Trimming at V came to 8 bases and at J to 6 bases, leaving 12 bases not matched to a gene. CDR3 in DNA: TGTGCCATCCACGAAGGGAGCGGGAGCGGCAATGAGCAGTTCTTC. Its protein is CAIHEGSGSGNEQFF.

This clonotype has a count of ten or more. This sequence joins TRBV6-1 and TRBJ1-5; D is ambiguous. The CDR3 is 14 residues long. CDR1 is MNHNS and CDR2 is SASEGT in the germline V gene. Trimming stripped 1 base from V and 2 bases from J, with 6 bases between. The CDR3 spells CASSEGGGNQPQHF. The CDR3 region has the DNA TGTGCCAGCAGTGAAGGTGGGGGCAATCAGCCCCAGCATTTT.

This chain joins TRBV9 and TRBJ1-1; D gene uncertain. Germline lookup yields CDR1 SGDLS and CDR2 YYNGEE. V was pared by 3 bases and J by 5 bases, with 8 bases between. The CDR3 contains 12 residues. CDR3 DNA sequence: TGTGCCAGCAGCGGGCACGGGACTGAAGCTTTCTTT. Protein: CASSGHGTEAFF. Variable domain in full (rest from reference TRBV9 and TRBJ1-1): DSGVTQTPKHLITATGQRVTLRCSPRSGDLSVYWYQQSLDQGLQFLIQYYNGEERAKGNILERFSAQQFPDLHSELNLSSLELGDSALYFCASSGHGTEAFFGQGTRLTVV.

In this sample, this clonotype turned up many times. V gene TRBV18 combines with J gene TRBJ1-1, with 7 bases aligning to TRBD1. The CDR3 contains 14 residues. After removal of 6 bases from V and 6 bases from J, the junction contained 10 bases not matched to a gene. Germline V CDR1 and CDR2: KGHSH, LQKENI. The CDR3 region is CASSQVGRGSEAFF. CDR3 nucleotides: TGTGCCAGCTCCCAAGTGGGCAGGGGGTCTGAAGCTTTCTTT.

The V gene is TRBV20-1, the J gene TRBJ2-3, with 9 bases aligning to TRBD2. From germline, CDR1 is DFQATT and CDR2 SNEGSKA (reference sequence). The junction had 4 bases not matched to a gene; V was cut back by 3 bases and J by 0 bases. The CDR3 spans 15 residues. This CDR3 is CSASVGLASTDTQYF. As DNA, the CDR3 is TGCAGTGCTAGTGTAGGACTAGCGAGCACAGATACGCAGTATTTT.

The chain uses TRBV9 and TRBJ2-1; possible D gene TRBD2, 7 bases. Germline values: CDR1 SGDLS, CDR2 YYNGEE. CDR3 size: 13 residues. Trimming cost V 7 bases and J 5 bases, with 13 bases left between them. In DNA, the CDR3 is TGTGCCAGCGGGGAGGGGGGGGACAATGAGCAGTTCTTC. This gives the protein CASGEGGDNEQFF.

This clonotype has a handful of counts. V and J are TRBV7-9 and TRBJ2-1; 11 nucleotides match TRBD2. Germline V gives CDR1 SEHNR, CDR2 FQNEAQ (reference sequence). The CDR3 has 15 residues. Trimming cost V 2 bases and J 5 bases; bases outside gene matches: 2. CDR3 sequence reads: CASSLRTSGHNEQFF. CDR3 coding DNA: TGTGCCAGCAGCTTACGGACTAGCGGGCACAATGAGCAGTTCTTC.

V and J are TRBV11-2 and TRBJ2-1, with 9 positions matching TRBD2. J lost 4 bases, V lost 3 bases, and 7 bases had no gene match. The CDR3 has 16 amino acids. Germline values: CDR1 SGHAT, CDR2 FQNNGV. This chain's CDR3 is CASSLAGTSLYNEQFF. The CDR3 DNA follows: TGTGCCAGCAGCTTGGCCGGGACTAGCTTGTACAATGAGCAGTTCTTC.

The sample holds a few counts of this clonotype. The chain employs TRBV14 and TRBJ1-6; D not certain. The CDR3 loop spans 17 amino acids. Deletions cut 2 bases from V and 7 bases from J, with 18 bases between. Germline values: CDR1 SGHDN, CDR2 FVKESK. In DNA form, the CDR3 reads TGTGCCAGCAGCCAATACGGGCAACCGAGAGGCAATTCACCCCTCCACTTT. Translation: CASSQYGQPRGNSPLHF. Full variable domain (remainder filled in from reference TRBV14 and TRBJ1-6): EAGVTQFPSHSVIEKGQTVTLRCDPISGHDNLYWYRRVMGKEIKFLLHFVKESKQDESGMPNNRFLAERTGGTYSTLKVQPAELEDSGVYFCASSQYGQPRGNSPLHFGNGTRLTVT.

J is TRBJ2-1 and V is TRBV4-1, with TRBD2 matching over 10 bases. This CDR3 has 18 amino acids. CDR1 and CDR2 from the germline V gene are MGHRA and YSYEKL. The V gene end was trimmed by 1 base and the J gene end by 3 bases; junction bases not matched to a gene: 9. The CDR3 loop reads CASSQGSLAGVRYNEQFF. The DNA of the CDR3 is TGCGCCAGCAGCCAAGGATCGCTAGCGGGAGTACGCTACAATGAGCAGTTCTTC.

This clonotype was seen many times. The chain employs TRBV4-3 and TRBJ2-3; a weak D match, TRBD2 (5 bases). This CDR3 spans 14 amino acids. CDR1 is LGHNA and CDR2 is YSLEER in the germline V gene. The germline V and J ends were trimmed by 4 bases and 5 bases, with 13 bases remaining between them. CDR3 nucleotides: TGCGCCAGCAGCCTCCAGAGGGAGCTAGATACGCAGTATTTT. Translation: CASSLQRELDTQYF.

J is TRBJ1-2 and V is TRBV19; weak D call: TRBD1 (5 bases). V lost 5 bases, J lost 2 bases, and 15 bases lay in between. Germline loops: CDR1 LNHDA, CDR2 SQIVND (reference sequence). The CDR3 runs to 15 residues. CDR3 sequence: CASSPNTGLNYGYTF. DNA for the CDR3: TGTGCCAGTAGTCCAAATACGGGACTGAACTATGGCTACACCTTC.

The gene calls are TRBV4-2 and TRBJ1-5; tentatively, D is TRBD1 (6 bases). V was shortened by 1 base and J by 8 bases, with 15 bases between the two germline ends. The CDR3 loop spans 15 amino acids. Germline V gene sequence: CDR1 LGHNA, CDR2 YNFKEQ. The chain's CDR3 is CASSQGGTGQEPQHF. The CDR3 nucleotides are TGTGCCAGCAGCCAAGGCGGTACAGGGCAGGAGCCCCAGCATTTT.

This clonotype appeared a single time. The chain joins TRBV5-4 to TRBJ1-6, with D maybe TRBD1 (5 bases). Looked up from germline, CDR1 is SGHNT and CDR2 is YYREEE (reference sequence). V lost 0 bases and J lost 10, with 17 bases in between. This CDR3 is 16 amino acids long. CDR3 region: CASSLAAGDVGSPLHF. CDR3 coding DNA: TGTGCCAGCAGCTTGGCCGCGGGGGATGTGGGATCACCCCTCCACTTT.

This clonotype was seen a single time. The rearrangement uses TRBV4-1 and TRBJ2-7; D is uncertain. Per germline, CDR1 MGHRA and CDR2 YSYEKL. The CDR3 length is 14 residues. Trimming stripped 1 base from V and 3 bases from J, with 10 bases between. Written as DNA, the CDR3 is TGCGCCAGCAGCCAAGTTGAAGGGAACTACGAGCAGTACTTC. Protein: CASSQVEGNYEQYF.

A word on this clonotype: At one end, the junction sequence differs from germline, possibly due to a read error. The chain recombines TRBV19 with TRBJ2-1, with a tentative D call TRBD1 (6 bases). CDR1 is LNHDA, CDR2 SQIVND, per germline (reference sequence). This CDR3 comprises 13 residues. The CDR3 here is CAGRTGTHNEQFF. As DNA, the CDR3 is TGTGCCGGTAGGACCGGGACACACAATGAGCAGTTCTTC.

This clonotype appeared a few times. The V call is TRBV5-5, the J call TRBJ2-5; the D gene could be TRBD1 or TRBD2 (5 bases each). The CDR3 runs 15 residues. V dropped 4 bases and J dropped 2 bases, with 15 bases sitting between them. Per germline, CDR1 SGHKS and CDR2 YYEKEE (reference sequence). The CDR3 DNA sequence: TGTGCCAGCAGCGAGCGGTTGACAGTACAAGAGACCCAGTACTTC. Translating gives CASSERLTVQETQYF.

There are a few counts of this clonotype. This chain uses TRBV7-2 with TRBJ1-2; D uncertain. V lost 6 bases, J lost 8 bases, and 13 bases lay in between. CDR3 size: 12 residues. CDR1 is SGHTA and CDR2 is FQGNSA in the germline V gene. The CDR3 bases are TGTGCCAGCAGTCCTCGAGCGAGCGGCTACACCTTC. It is translated as CASSPRASGYTF.

This clonotype was seen many times. Written as DNA, the CDR3 is TGTGCCAGCAGCTTGACTAGCGGGAGAGATTCCTCCGGGGAGCTGTTTTTT. Amino acid sequence: CASSLTSGRDSSGELFF. The chain links TRBV7-8 to TRBJ2-2, with 12 bases aligning to TRBD2. Unmatched junction bases numbered 8, after V lost 3 bases and J lost 6 bases. CDR1 and CDR2 (germline): SGHVS, FQNEAQ. CDR3 length: 17 residues.

A few counts support this clonotype. This rearrangement joins TRBV10-2 to TRBJ1-2; a possible D gene is TRBD1 (5 bases). From germline, CDR1 is WSHSY and CDR2 SAAADI. The V end was cut by 2 bases, the J end by 5 bases, with 6 bases between. The CDR3 has 12 amino acids. DNA of the CDR3: TGCGCCAGCAGTGAGCGACAGTATGGCTACACCTTC. It encodes CASSERQYGYTF.

The V call is TRBV7-6, the J call TRBJ2-7; D may be TRBD1 or TRBD2 (5 bases each). CDR1 is SGHVS and CDR2 is FNYEAQ in the germline V gene. The ends were cut back, 1 base at V and 9 bases at J, with 10 bases in the middle. The CDR3 spans 12 residues. CDR3 DNA sequence: TGTGCCAGCAGCTTAGGCGGTGGGGGGCAGTACTTC. Its translation: CASSLGGGGQYF.

This chain links TRBV20-1 with TRBJ2-1; D unresolved. The CDR3 spans 11 residues. Germline CDR1 is DFQATT and CDR2 is SNEGSKA (reference sequence). Trimming took 5 bases from V and 15 from J, leaving 17 bases between them. CDR3 sequence (DNA): TGCAGTGCTCCTTCATATGGTCTGCCGTTCTTC. Encoded protein: CSAPSYGLPFF.

This clonotype was observed many times. The V and J genes are TRBV12-3 or TRBV12-4 and TRBJ2-5; D is uncertain. This CDR3 is built from 13 residues. V lost 6 bases to trimming and J lost 4 bases, with 12 bases between them. CDR3 residues: CASSLSGVETQYF. For the CDR3, the DNA is TGTGCCAGCAGCTTAAGTGGGGTAGAGACCCAGTACTTC.

This rearrangement joins TRBV2 to TRBJ2-3, with 11 bases that match TRBD2. V lost 6 bases, J lost 1 base, and 6 bases stayed unmatched. CDR3 length: 16 amino acids. In germline, CDR1 is SNHLY, CDR2 FYNNEI. The CDR3 region is CASREGLADRTDTQYF. In DNA, the CDR3 is TGTGCCAGCAGAGAGGGACTAGCGGACCGCACAGATACGCAGTATTTT.

The V call is TRBV6-6, the J call TRBJ1-1; D possibly corresponds to TRBD1 (5 bases). Per the germline V gene, CDR1 is MNHNY and CDR2 is SVGAGI (reference sequence). Trimming took off 0 bases at V and 1 base at J, with 9 bases between the two ends. The CDR3 covers 15 residues. DNA of the CDR3: TGTGCCAGCAGTTACTCGAGACAGAAGAACACTGAAGCTTTCTTT. Its protein product is CASSYSRQKNTEAFF.